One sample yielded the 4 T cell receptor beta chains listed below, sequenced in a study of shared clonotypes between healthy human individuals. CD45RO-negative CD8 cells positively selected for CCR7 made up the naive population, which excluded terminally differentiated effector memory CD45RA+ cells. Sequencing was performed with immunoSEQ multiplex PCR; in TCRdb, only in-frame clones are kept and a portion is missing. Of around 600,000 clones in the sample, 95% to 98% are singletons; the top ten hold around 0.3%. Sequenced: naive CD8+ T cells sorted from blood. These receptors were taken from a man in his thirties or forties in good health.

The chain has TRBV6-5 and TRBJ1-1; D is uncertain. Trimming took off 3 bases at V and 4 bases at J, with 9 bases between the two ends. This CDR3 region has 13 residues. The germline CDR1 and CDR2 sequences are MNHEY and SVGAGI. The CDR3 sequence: CASSYSQATEAFF. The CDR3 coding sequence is TGTGCCAGCAGTTATTCCCAGGCCACTGAAGCTTTCTTT.

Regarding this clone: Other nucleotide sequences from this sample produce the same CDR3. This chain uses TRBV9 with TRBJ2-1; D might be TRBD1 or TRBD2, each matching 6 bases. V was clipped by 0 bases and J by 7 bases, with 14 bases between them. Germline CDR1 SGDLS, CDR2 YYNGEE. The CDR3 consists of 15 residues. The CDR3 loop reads CASSVEGGGGNEQFF. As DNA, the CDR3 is TGTGCCAGCAGCGTAGAAGGGGGAGGCGGTAATGAGCAGTTCTTC.

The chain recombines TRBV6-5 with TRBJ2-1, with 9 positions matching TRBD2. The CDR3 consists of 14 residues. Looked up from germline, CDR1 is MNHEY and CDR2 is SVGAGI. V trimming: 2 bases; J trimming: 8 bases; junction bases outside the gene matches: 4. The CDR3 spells CASSYVASGDEQFF. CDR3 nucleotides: TGTGCCAGCAGTTACGTCGCTAGCGGGGATGAGCAGTTCTTC.

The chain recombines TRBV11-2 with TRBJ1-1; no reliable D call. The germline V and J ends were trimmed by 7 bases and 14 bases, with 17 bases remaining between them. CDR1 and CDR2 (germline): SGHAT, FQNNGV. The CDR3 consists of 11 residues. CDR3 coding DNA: TGTGCCAGCAAAGACGCGGCAGCCACCTTCTTT. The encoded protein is CASKDAAATFF.